Each of the 16 T cell receptor beta chains below was sequenced from the same sample in a study of Ad26.COV2.S vaccination and SARS-CoV-2 variants. The data were produced by immunoSEQ multiplex PCR, yet TCRdb's version contains in-frame clones alone and is incomplete. The sample has around 300,000 clones, roughly 91% seen once. The treatment is: roughly 18 received Ad26.COV2.S at low or high dose, single or two shots; 5 received placebo; per-sample allocation not given. Collection of samples fell on day 63 after the first vaccine or placebo injection. Specimen: peripheral blood, collected in a trial of Ad26.COV2.S vaccine versus placebo. Receptors originate from a person between 18 and 59 years old who received the Ad26.COV2.S COVID-19 vaccine or a placebo.

The chain carries TRBV7-9 and TRBJ2-5; D unclear. V was pared by 3 bases and J by 5 bases, with 10 bases between. The CDR3 loop spans 13 amino acids. Germline CDR1 is SEHNR and CDR2 is FQNEAQ (reference sequence). CDR3 sequence reads: CASSFVRTETQYF. The CDR3 bases are TGTGCCAGCAGCTTTGTGAGAACGGAGACCCAGTACTTC.

Remarks on this clone: Within the sample, other DNA sequences also encode this same CDR3. The chain is built from TRBV5-5 and TRBJ1-1; D unresolved. The CDR3 loop spans 12 amino acids. Per germline, CDR1 SGHKS and CDR2 YYEKEE (reference sequence). V shed 1 base and J shed 0 bases, with 1 base lying between them. CDR3 region: CASSLLNTEAFF. The CDR3 nucleotides read TGTGCCAGCAGCTTGCTGAACACTGAAGCTTTCTTT.

As regards this clone: Other DNA sequences from this sample encode an identical CDR3 as well. This sequence joins TRBV6-6 and TRBJ1-1; TRBD1 is a possible D gene (5 bases). The CDR3 has 14 amino acids. CDR1 is MNHNY, CDR2 SVGAGI, per germline (reference sequence). V gave up 2 bases and J gave up 1 base, with 8 bases separating them. CDR3 residues: CASSYGGGNTEAFF. CDR3 nucleotides: TGTGCCAGCAGTTACGGCGGGGGGAACACTGAAGCTTTCTTT.

The chain couples TRBV5-1 to TRBJ2-1; 12 bases line up with TRBD1. Looked up from germline, CDR1 is SGHRS and CDR2 is YFSETQ. The CDR3 covers 15 residues. V lost 3 bases and J lost 7; bases outside the gene matches: 5. CDR3 sequence reads: CASSSGTGGQNEQFF. Written as DNA, the CDR3 is TGCGCCAGCAGCTCCGGGACAGGGGGCCAAAATGAGCAGTTCTTC.

The chain joins TRBV11-2 to TRBJ2-1; TRBD2 matches at 10 bases. This CDR3 spans 14 amino acids. V dropped 5 bases and J dropped 5; count of bases not matched to a gene: 3. The V gene's germline CDR1 is SGHAT and CDR2 FQNNGV. The CDR3, as DNA: TGTGCCAGCAGCCTAGCGGGAGCTGACAATGAGCAGTTCTTC. Protein sequence: CASSLAGADNEQFF.

As for this clone: Compared with germline, one end of the junction differs, possibly owing to a read error. This sequence joins TRBV7-3 and TRBJ1-6; 7 positions match TRBD1. This CDR3 region has 13 residues. Germline-derived CDR1 and CDR2 are SGHTA and FQGTGA. The DNA for the CDR3 is TGTGCCAGCAGTTTAACAGGGGATTCACCCCTCCACTTT. Protein: CASSLTGDSPLHF.

Here the CDR3 DNA reads TGTGCCAGCAGATTACCCGGACGGGGACGAACTGAAGCTTTCTTT. Protein product: CASRLPGRGRTEAFF. This chain links TRBV11-2 with TRBJ1-1; the D gene is possibly TRBD1 (5 bases). The CDR3 is 15 amino acids. Germline assignment: CDR1 SGHAT and CDR2 FQNNGV. V lost 6 bases, J lost 5 bases, and 19 bases lay in between.

CDR3 loop: CASSQGRAENTGELFF. The CDR3 bases are TGCGCCAGCAGCCAAGGCAGGGCAGAGAACACCGGGGAGCTGTTTTTT. V is TRBV4-3 and J is TRBJ2-2, with D perhaps TRBD1 (5 bases). In germline, CDR1 is LGHNA, CDR2 YSLEER. The CDR3 extends over 16 amino acids. V gave up 1 base and J gave up 1 base, with 10 bases separating them.

This clone was observed a single time. The V gene is TRBV11-2, the J gene TRBJ1-4, with TRBD1 as a possible D gene (5 bases). V lost 5 bases and J lost 5, with 12 bases in between. Germline loops: CDR1 SGHAT, CDR2 FQNNGV. The CDR3 is made up of 14 amino acids. The CDR3 reads CASSHDRGNEKLFF. CDR3 in DNA: TGTGCCAGCAGCCACGACAGAGGAAATGAAAAACTGTTTTTT.

CDR3 coding DNA: TGTGCCAGCAGGGCGGCTAGCGGTTCCTACAATGAGCAGTTCTTC. Translation: CASRAASGSYNEQFF. V and J are TRBV13 and TRBJ2-1; TRBD2 matches at 7 bases. J was trimmed by 1 base and V by 6 bases; bases with no gene match: 6. CDR1 and CDR2 from the germline V gene are PRHDT and FYEKMQ (reference sequence). The CDR3 loop spans 15 amino acids.

The CDR3: CASSPGGAEYTDTQYF. CDR3 coding DNA: TGTGCCAGCAGCCCCGGGGGGGCGGAATACACAGATACGCAGTATTTT. The chain is built from TRBV9 and TRBJ2-3; 8 nucleotides line up with TRBD2. The CDR3 length is 16 residues. Looked up from germline, CDR1 is SGDLS and CDR2 is YYNGEE. J lost 2 bases, V lost 4 bases, and 9 bases had no gene match.

V usage is TRBV28 and J usage is TRBJ2-3; D could derive from TRBD1 or TRBD2 (6 bases each). The CDR3 extends over 16 amino acids. Germline loops: CDR1 MDHEN, CDR2 SYDVKM. V dropped 7 bases and J dropped 2 bases, with 19 bases sitting between them. This CDR3 reads CASTVGGTPNTDTQYF. The CDR3, as DNA: TGTGCCAGCACCGTAGGAGGGACACCGAACACAGATACGCAGTATTTT.

The chain carries TRBV28 and TRBJ2-7; the D gene could be TRBD1 or TRBD2 (5 bases each). V lost 5 bases to trimming and J lost 0 bases, with 14 bases between them. This CDR3 is 15 amino acids long. Per the germline V gene, CDR1 is MDHEN and CDR2 is SYDVKM. CDR3 DNA: TGTGCCAGCAGTCCACCGGGACCCGACTCCTACGAGCAGTACTTC. Protein sequence: CASSPPGPDSYEQYF. Looking up the rest from reference TRBV28 and TRBJ2-7 gives the full variable domain: DVKVTQSSRYLVKRTGEKVFLECVQDMDHENMFWYRQDPGLGLRLIYFSYDVKMKEKGDIPEGYSVSREKKERFSLILESASTNQTSMYLCASSPPGPDSYEQYFGPGTRLTVT.

V and J are TRBV6-4 and TRBJ2-2, with D possibly being TRBD1 (5 bases). Trimming stripped 7 bases from V and 6 bases from J, with 15 bases between. The CDR3 sequence is 14 residues long. From germline, CDR1 is MRHNA and CDR2 SNTAGT. CDR3 DNA sequence: TGTGCCAGCACTCTTTGCAGGGTGGCCGGGGAGCTGTTTTTT. Amino acid sequence: CASTLCRVAGELFF.

CDR3: CASSEALTGGRNTEAFF. CDR3 nucleotide sequence: TGTGCCAGCAGTGAAGCGCTCACAGGGGGAAGGAACACTGAAGCTTTCTTT. The rearrangement links TRBV2 to TRBJ1-1, with 8 bases identical to TRBD1. Trimming cost V 0 bases and J 1 base; bases outside gene matches: 7. The CDR3 totals 17 residues. In germline, CDR1 is SNHLY, CDR2 FYNNEI.

This sequence joins TRBV13 and TRBJ2-7; D call uncertain. The germline V gene has CDR1 PRHDT and CDR2 FYEKMQ (reference sequence). This CDR3 comprises 14 residues. V lost 1 base and J lost 2, with 9 bases in between. Here the CDR3 reads CASSLAGRAYEQYF. The CDR3 nucleotides read TGTGCCAGCAGCTTAGCCGGACGCGCCTACGAGCAGTACTTC.